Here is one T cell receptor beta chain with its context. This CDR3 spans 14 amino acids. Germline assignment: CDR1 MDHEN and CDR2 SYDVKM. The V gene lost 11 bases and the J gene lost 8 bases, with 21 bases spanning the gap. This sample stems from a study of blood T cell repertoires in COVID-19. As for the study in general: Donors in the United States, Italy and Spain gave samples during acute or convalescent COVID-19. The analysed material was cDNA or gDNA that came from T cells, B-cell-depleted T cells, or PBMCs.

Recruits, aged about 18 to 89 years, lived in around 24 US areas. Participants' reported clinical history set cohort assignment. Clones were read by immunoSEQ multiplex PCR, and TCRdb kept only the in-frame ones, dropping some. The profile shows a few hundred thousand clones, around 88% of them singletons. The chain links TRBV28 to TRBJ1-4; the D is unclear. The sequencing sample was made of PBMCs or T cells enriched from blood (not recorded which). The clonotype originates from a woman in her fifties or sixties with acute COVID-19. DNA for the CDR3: TGTGCCCTGGGAGGTCCGACGGCCGGGGAAAAACTGTTTTTT. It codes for CALGGPTAGEKLFF.